Below, 17 T cell receptor beta chains from the same sample are listed, as sequenced in a study of T cell responses to AZD1222 COVID-19 vaccine. Profiled with immunoSEQ multiplex PCR; TCRdb holds only in-frame clones, not every one. Found here are tens of thousands of clones, 82% of them singletons; the top ten hold under 6%. The sample was peripheral blood, taken on day 0 of AZD1222 vaccination. The receptors come from an adult in good health.

The CDR3 here is CASSQDHRASYEQYF. The CDR3 DNA sequence: TGCGCCAGCAGCCAAGATCACAGGGCCTCCTACGAGCAGTACTTC. The chain combines TRBV4-1 with TRBJ2-7, with a possible D match to TRBD1 (6 bases). There are 15 residues in the CDR3. Germline CDR1 is MGHRA and CDR2 is YSYEKL. V dropped 0 bases and J dropped 0 bases, with 9 bases sitting between them.

This clone was found a few times. The chain employs TRBV30 and TRBJ2-7; D gene uncertain. The germline V gene encodes CDR1 GTSNPN and CDR2 SVGIG (reference sequence). The ends were cut back, 2 bases at V and 2 bases at J, with 13 bases in the middle. The CDR3 spans 14 residues. CDR3 loop: CAWSTDDGTYEQYF. The DNA for the CDR3 is TGTGCCTGGAGTACCGACGACGGTACCTACGAGCAGTACTTC.

The gene calls are TRBV19 and TRBJ1-5; weak D call: TRBD1 (5 bases). This CDR3 has 13 residues. V lost 7 bases to trimming and J lost 3 bases, with 10 bases between them. Looked up from germline, CDR1 is LNHDA and CDR2 is SQIVND (reference sequence). The CDR3 DNA follows: TGTGCCAGTAATAGGGACCACAATCAGCCCCAGCATTTT. The encoded protein is CASNRDHNQPQHF.

The genes are TRBV18 and TRBJ1-4, with D unclear. Trimming cost V 6 bases and J 8 bases, with 13 bases left between them. The CDR3 loop spans 13 amino acids. In germline, CDR1 is KGHSH, CDR2 LQKENI. CDR3: CASSPTLDEKLFF. In DNA form, the CDR3 reads TGTGCCAGCTCTCCGACCCTGGACGAAAAACTGTTTTTT.

This sequence joins TRBV11-2 and TRBJ1-3, with 10 nucleotides matching TRBD1. The CDR3 is 17 amino acids. The V and J ends lost 4 bases and 2 bases, in that order; junction bases with no gene match: 8. The germline V gene has CDR1 SGHAT and CDR2 FQNNGV. CDR3 region: CASSSQGQGIPGNTIYF. The CDR3 region has the DNA TGTGCCAGCAGCTCACAGGGACAGGGGATTCCTGGAAACACCATATATTTT.

As DNA, the CDR3 is TGTGCCAGCAGCGTAGCAGCGGGGGCGTACGAGCAGTACTTC. Translating it yields CASSVAAGAYEQYF. The gene calls are TRBV9 and TRBJ2-7; 8 bases are shared with TRBD2. From germline, CDR1 is SGDLS and CDR2 YYNGEE. V trimming: 0 bases; J trimming: 4 bases; junction bases outside the gene matches: 3. This CDR3 region has 14 residues.

CDR3 amino acids: CASSFSTDTEAFF. CDR3 bases: TGTGCCAGCAGTTTCTCGACTGACACTGAAGCTTTCTTT. V usage is TRBV12-3 or TRBV12-4 and J usage is TRBJ1-1; D gene uncertain. Between the trimmed V and J ends, which lost 3 bases and 3 bases, there was a span of 8 bases. The CDR3 totals 13 residues.

This chain connects TRBV6-6 to TRBJ2-7; D remains ambiguous. The CDR3 runs 10 residues. Germline V CDR1 and CDR2: MNHNY, SVGAGI (reference sequence). The V and J ends lost 6 bases and 3 bases respectively, with 3 bases between them. CDR3 nucleotide sequence: TGTGCCAGCAGGGACTACGAGCAGTACTTC. It translates to CASRDYEQYF.

The chain recombines TRBV6-5 with TRBJ2-3; TRBD2 agrees at 8 bases. The CDR3 is 14 residues long. The V and J ends lost 7 bases and 6 bases, in that order; junction bases with no gene match: 9. Germline V CDR1 and CDR2: MNHEY, SVGAGI. CDR3 coding DNA: TGTGCCAGCACCAGTAGCGGGACGCCGGATACGCAGTATTTT. Amino acids: CASTSSGTPDTQYF.

The rearrangement uses TRBV10-3 and TRBJ1-6; D is unresolved. CDR3 size: 17 residues. Germline loops: CDR1 ENHRY, CDR2 SYGVKD. Trimming took off 0 bases at V and 2 bases at J, with 11 bases between the two ends. The CDR3: CAISESGVGPYNSPLHF. CDR3 DNA sequence: TGTGCCATCAGTGAGTCTGGGGTAGGGCCCTATAATTCACCCCTCCACTTT.

This clone was recorded once. The chain uses TRBV11-2 and TRBJ2-1, with D maybe TRBD2 (6 bases). Per germline, CDR1 SGHAT and CDR2 FQNNGV. V lost 1 base to trimming and J lost 6 bases, with 10 bases between them. CDR3 size: 14 residues. The CDR3: CASSLGGGTNEQFF. Written as DNA, the CDR3 is TGTGCCAGCAGCTTAGGTGGGGGGACCAATGAGCAGTTCTTC.

The chain joins TRBV27 to TRBJ1-5; D is unresolved. Trimming removed 8 bases from V and 7 bases from J, with 18 bases in between. The CDR3 consists of 14 residues. CDR1 and CDR2 from the germline V gene are MNHEY and SMNVEV (reference sequence). Written as DNA, the CDR3 is TGTGCCAGCGGACCATGGGGAGGTGGCCAGCCCCAGCATTTT. It encodes CASGPWGGGQPQHF.

The V call is TRBV4-3, the J call TRBJ2-1, with 7 bases identical to TRBD2. V was clipped by 3 bases and J by 4 bases; unmatched bases: 12. The germline V gene has CDR1 LGHNA and CDR2 YSLEER. The length of the CDR3 is 17 residues. The CDR3 reads CASSQYLSGTTYNEQFF. The CDR3 region has the DNA TGCGCCAGCAGCCAGTATCTTTCCGGGACTACGTACAATGAGCAGTTCTTC.

The V call is TRBV2, the J call TRBJ1-1; D is unresolved. CDR3 size: 14 residues. CDR1 and CDR2 from the germline V gene are SNHLY and FYNNEI. Trimming stripped 8 bases from V and 3 bases from J, with 16 bases between. The CDR3 region is CASLGANRDTEAFF. In DNA, the CDR3 is TGTGCCAGCCTGGGCGCAAACCGGGACACTGAAGCTTTCTTT.

V is TRBV6-2 or TRBV6-3 and J is TRBJ2-2, with TRBD1 matching 12 bases. J was trimmed by 7 bases and V by 6 bases; bases with no gene match: 6. Per the germline V gene, CDR1 is MNHEY and CDR2 is SVGEGT. CDR3 size: 15 residues. The CDR3 bases are TGTGCCAGCAGCCTCGGGACAGGGGGCATCGGGGAGCTGTTTTTT. This codes for CASSLGTGGIGELFF.

The gene calls are TRBV4-2 and TRBJ1-1; D is undetermined. The length of the CDR3 is 13 residues. The germline V and J ends were trimmed by 1 base and 6 bases, with 9 bases remaining between them. The germline CDR1 and CDR2 sequences are LGHNA and YNFKEQ. The CDR3 nucleotides are TGTGCCAGCAGCCAAGGAGTCAATCCTGAAGCTTTCTTT. Encoded protein: CASSQGVNPEAFF.

The CDR3 DNA follows: TGTGCCAGCAGTGAGCAGGGGAGGGGCTATGGCTACACCTTC. Residues: CASSEQGRGYGYTF. The gene calls are TRBV2 and TRBJ1-2; weak D call: TRBD1 (6 bases). Trimming left V 3 bases short and J 4 bases short, with 12 bases between. Germline CDR1 SNHLY, CDR2 FYNNEI. This CDR3 is 14 amino acids long.